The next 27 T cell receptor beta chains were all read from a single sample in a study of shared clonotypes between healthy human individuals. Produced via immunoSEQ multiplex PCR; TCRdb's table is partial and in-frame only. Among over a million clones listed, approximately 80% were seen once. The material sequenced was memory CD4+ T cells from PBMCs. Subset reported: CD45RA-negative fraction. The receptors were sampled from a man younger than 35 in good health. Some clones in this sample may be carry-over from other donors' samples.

CDR3 nucleotides: TGTGCCAGCAGTTACGTCAGGCAGCCCCAGCATTTT. Its protein is CASSYVRQPQHF. The chain carries TRBV7-8 and TRBJ1-5; D gene ambiguous. V was shortened by 6 bases and J by 7 bases, with 10 bases between the two germline ends. Germline CDR1 reads SGHVS; CDR2 reads FQNEAQ. There are 12 residues in the CDR3.

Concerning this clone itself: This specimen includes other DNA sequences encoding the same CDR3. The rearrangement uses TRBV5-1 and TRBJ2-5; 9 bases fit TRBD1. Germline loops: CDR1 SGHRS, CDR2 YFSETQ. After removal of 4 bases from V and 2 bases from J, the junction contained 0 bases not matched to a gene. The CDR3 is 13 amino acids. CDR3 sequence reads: CASSGQGQETQYF. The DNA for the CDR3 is TGCGCCAGCAGCGGACAGGGGCAAGAGACCCAGTACTTC.

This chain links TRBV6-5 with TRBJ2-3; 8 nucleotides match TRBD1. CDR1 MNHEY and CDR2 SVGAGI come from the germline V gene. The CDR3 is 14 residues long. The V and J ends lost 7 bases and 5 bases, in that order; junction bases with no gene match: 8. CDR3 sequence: CASKVPGGLDTQYF. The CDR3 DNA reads TGTGCCAGCAAGGTCCCAGGGGGCTTAGATACGCAGTATTTT.

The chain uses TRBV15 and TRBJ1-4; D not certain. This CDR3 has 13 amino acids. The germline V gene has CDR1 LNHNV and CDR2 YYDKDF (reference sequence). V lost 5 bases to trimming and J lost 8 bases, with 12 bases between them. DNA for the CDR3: TGTGCCACCAGCCTCCCCCCCCGAGAAAAACTGTTTTTT. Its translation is CATSLPPREKLFF.

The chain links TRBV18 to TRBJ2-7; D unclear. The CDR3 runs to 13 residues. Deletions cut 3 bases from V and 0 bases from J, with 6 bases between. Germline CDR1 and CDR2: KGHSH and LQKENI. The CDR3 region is CASSPGFSYEQYF. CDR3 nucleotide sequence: TGTGCCAGCTCACCGGGATTCTCCTACGAGCAGTACTTC.

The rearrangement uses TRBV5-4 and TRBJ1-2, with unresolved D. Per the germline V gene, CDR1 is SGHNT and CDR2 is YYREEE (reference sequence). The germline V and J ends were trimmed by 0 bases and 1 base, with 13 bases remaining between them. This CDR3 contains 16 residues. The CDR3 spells CASSLGPQTYNYGYTF. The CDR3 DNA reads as TGTGCCAGCAGCTTGGGACCGCAGACGTATAACTATGGCTACACCTTC.

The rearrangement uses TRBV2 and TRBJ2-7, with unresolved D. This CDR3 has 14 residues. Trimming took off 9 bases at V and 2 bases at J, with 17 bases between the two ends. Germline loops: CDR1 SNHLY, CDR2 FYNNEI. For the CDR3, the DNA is TGTGCCAGGTCAGGCTCCGCTACCACCTACGAGCAGTACTTC. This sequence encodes CARSGSATTYEQYF.

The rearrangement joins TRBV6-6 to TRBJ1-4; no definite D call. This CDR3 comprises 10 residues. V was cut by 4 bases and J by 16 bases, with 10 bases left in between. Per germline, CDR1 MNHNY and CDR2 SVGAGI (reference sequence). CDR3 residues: CASSSGRPFF. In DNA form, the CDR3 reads TGTGCCAGCAGTTCCGGGAGGCCGTTTTTT.

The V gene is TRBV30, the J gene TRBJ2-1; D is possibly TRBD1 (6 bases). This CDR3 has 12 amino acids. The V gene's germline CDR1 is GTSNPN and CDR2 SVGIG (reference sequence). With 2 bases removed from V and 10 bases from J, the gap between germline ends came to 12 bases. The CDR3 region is CAWSPRGGEQFF. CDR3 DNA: TGTGCCTGGAGTCCGAGAGGGGGAGAGCAGTTCTTC.

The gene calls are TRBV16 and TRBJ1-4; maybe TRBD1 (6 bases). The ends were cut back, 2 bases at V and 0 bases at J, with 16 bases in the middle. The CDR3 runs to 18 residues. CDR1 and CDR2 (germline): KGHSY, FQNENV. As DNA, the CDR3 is TGTGCCAGCAGCCAACGATCGGGGGCCACCGCAACTAATGAAAAACTGTTTTTT. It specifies CASSQRSGATATNEKLFF.

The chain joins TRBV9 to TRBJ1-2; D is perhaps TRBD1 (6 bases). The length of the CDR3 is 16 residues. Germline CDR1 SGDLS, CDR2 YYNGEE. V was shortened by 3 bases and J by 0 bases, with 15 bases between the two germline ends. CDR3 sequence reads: CASSGLQGSTNYGYTF. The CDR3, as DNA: TGTGCCAGCAGCGGACTACAGGGTTCAACTAACTATGGCTACACCTTC.

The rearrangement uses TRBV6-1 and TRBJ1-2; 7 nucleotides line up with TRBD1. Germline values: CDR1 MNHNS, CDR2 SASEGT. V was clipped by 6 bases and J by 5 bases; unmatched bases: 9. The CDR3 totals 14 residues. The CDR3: CASRRGTEWYGYTF. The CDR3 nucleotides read TGTGCCAGCAGGCGCGGGACAGAGTGGTATGGCTACACCTTC.

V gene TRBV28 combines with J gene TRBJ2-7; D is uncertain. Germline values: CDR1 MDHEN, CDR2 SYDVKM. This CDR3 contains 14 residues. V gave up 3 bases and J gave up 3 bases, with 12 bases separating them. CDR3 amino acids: CASSLVGSLYEQYF. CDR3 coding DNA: TGTGCCAGCAGTTTGGTGGGCAGCCTCTACGAGCAGTACTTC.

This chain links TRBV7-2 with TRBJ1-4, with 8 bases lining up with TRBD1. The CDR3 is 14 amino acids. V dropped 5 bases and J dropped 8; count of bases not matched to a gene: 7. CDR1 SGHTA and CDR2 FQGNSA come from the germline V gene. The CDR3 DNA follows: TGTGCCAGCAGCCTCCGACAGGGGAGGGAAAAACTGTTTTTT. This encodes CASSLRQGREKLFF.

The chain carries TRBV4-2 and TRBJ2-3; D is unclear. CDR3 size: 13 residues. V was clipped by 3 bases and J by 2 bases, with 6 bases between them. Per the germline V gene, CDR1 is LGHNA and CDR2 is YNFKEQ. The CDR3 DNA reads TGTGCCAGCAGCCAGGGTTTCACAGATACGCAGTATTTT. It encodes CASSQGFTDTQYF.

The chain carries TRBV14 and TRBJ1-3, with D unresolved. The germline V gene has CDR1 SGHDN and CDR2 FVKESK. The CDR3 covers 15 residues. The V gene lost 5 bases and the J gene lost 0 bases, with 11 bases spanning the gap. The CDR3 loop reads CASSNRRSSGNTIYF. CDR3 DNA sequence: TGTGCCAGCAGCAATCGACGGAGCTCTGGAAACACCATATATTTT.

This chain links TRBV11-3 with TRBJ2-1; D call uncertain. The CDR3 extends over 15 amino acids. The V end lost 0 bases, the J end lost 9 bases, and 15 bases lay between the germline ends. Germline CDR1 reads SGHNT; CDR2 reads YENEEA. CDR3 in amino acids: CASSLEARLSPEQFF. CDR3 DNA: TGTGCCAGCAGCTTAGAAGCGCGCCTGAGCCCTGAGCAGTTCTTC.

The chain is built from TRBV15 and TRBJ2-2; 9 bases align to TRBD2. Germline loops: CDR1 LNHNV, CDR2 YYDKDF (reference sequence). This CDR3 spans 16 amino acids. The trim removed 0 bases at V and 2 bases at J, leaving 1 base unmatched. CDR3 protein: CATSREGLANTGELFF. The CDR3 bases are TGTGCCACCAGCAGAGAGGGACTAGCTAACACCGGGGAGCTGTTTTTT.

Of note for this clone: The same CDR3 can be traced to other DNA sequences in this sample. CDR3 nucleotide sequence: TGTGCCAGCAGTTTTGTCCAGGGAGGTAATTCACCCCTCCACTTT. As protein: CASSFVQGGNSPLHF. The rearrangement uses TRBV28 and TRBJ1-6, with D possibly TRBD1 on 5 matching bases. Trimming took 3 bases from V and 6 from J, leaving 12 bases between them. The V gene's germline CDR1 is MDHEN and CDR2 SYDVKM. CDR3 length: 15 amino acids. Full variable domain (missing parts from reference TRBV28 and TRBJ1-6): DVKVTQSSRYLVKRTGEKVFLECVQDMDHENMFWYRQDPGLGLRLIYFSYDVKMKEKGDIPEGYSVSREKKERFSLILESASTNQTSMYLCASSFVQGGNSPLHFGNGTRLTVT.

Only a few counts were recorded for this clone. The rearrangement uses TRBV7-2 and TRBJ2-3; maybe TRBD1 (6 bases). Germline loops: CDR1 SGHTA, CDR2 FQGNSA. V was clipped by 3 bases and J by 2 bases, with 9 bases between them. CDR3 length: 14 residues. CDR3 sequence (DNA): TGTGCCAGCAGCTTGACAGGAGTCACAGATACGCAGTATTTT. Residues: CASSLTGVTDTQYF.

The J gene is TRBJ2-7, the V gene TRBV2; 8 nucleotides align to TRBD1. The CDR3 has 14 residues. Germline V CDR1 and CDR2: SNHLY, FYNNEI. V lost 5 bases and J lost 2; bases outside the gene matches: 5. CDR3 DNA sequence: TGTGCCAGCAGTATTAACAGGGGGACCTACGAGCAGTACTTC. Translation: CASSINRGTYEQYF.

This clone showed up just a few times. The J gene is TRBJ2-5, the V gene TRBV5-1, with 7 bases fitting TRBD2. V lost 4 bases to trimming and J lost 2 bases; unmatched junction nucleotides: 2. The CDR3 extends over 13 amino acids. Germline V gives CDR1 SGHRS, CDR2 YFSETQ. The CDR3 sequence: CASSGGLQETQYF. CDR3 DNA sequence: TGCGCCAGCAGCGGGGGACTACAAGAGACCCAGTACTTC.

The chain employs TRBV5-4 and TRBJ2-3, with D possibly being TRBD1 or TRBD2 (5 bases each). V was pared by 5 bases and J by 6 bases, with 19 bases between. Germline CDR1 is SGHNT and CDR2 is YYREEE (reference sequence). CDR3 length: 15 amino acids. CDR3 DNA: TGTGCCAGCAGACAGGAGGCAGCGAGGTACGATACGCAGTATTTT. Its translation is CASRQEAARYDTQYF.

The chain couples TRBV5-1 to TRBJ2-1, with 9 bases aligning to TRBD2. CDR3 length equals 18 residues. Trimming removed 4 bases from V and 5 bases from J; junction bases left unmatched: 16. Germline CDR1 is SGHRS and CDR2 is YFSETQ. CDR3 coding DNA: TGCGCCAGCAGCCCACTTTTTGAAGCGGGAGGTCGCAACAATGAGCAGTTCTTC. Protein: CASSPLFEAGGRNNEQFF. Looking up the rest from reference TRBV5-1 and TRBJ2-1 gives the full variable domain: KAGVTQTPRYLIKTRGQQVTLSCSPISGHRSVSWYQQTPGQGLQFLFEYFSETQRNKGNFPGRFSGRQFSNSRSEMNVSTLELGDSALYLCASSPLFEAGGRNNEQFFGPGTRLTVL.

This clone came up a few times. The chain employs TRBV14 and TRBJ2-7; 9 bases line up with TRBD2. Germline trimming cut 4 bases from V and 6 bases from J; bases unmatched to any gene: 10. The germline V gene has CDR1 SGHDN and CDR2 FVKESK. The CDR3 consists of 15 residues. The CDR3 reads CASSPALAGPCEQYF. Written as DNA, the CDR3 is TGTGCCAGCAGCCCAGCTCTAGCGGGACCCTGCGAGCAGTACTTC. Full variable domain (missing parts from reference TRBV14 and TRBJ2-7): EAGVTQFPSHSVIEKGQTVTLRCDPISGHDNLYWYRRVMGKEIKFLLHFVKESKQDESGMPNNRFLAERTGGTYSTLKVQPAELEDSGVYFCASSPALAGPCEQYFGPGTRLTVT.

The chain's CDR3 is CASSPDSLGKYYEQYF. The CDR3, as DNA: TGTGCCAGCAGTCCGGACAGTTTAGGGAAATACTACGAGCAGTACTTC. The chain recombines TRBV28 with TRBJ2-7; maybe TRBD1 (6 bases). V shed 5 bases and J shed 3 bases, with 20 bases lying between them. Germline V gives CDR1 MDHEN, CDR2 SYDVKM. The CDR3 spans 16 residues.

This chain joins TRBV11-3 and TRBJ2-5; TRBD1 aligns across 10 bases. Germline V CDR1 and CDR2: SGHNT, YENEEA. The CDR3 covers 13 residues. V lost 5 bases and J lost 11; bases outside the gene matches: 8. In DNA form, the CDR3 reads TGTGCCAGCAGCCCGGGGGACAGGGGCCGGCAGTACTTC. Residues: CASSPGDRGRQYF.